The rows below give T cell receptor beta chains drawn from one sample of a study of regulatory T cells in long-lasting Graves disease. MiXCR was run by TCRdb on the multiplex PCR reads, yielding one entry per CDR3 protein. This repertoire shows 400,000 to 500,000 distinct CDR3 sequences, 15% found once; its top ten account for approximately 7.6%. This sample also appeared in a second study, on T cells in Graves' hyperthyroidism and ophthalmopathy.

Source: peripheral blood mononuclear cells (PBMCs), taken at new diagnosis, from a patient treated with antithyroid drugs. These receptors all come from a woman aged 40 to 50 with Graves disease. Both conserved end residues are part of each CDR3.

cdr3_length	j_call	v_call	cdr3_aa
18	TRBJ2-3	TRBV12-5	CASGLVVRGPDSTDTQYF
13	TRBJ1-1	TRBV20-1	CSARRDGNTEAFF
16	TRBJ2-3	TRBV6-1	CASSEFRGFGTDTQYF
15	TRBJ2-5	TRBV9	CASSLGLAYQETQYF
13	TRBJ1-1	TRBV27	CASRDSGVTEAFF
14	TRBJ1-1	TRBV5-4	CASSFPGFGTEAFF
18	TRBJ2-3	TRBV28	CASSSSLRDRGRADTQYF
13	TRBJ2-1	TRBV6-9	CASSFDPSNEQFF
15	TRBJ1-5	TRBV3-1	CASSQGYSNNQPRHF
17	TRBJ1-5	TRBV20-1	CSASLGGGGYSNQPQHF
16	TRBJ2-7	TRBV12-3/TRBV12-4	CASSFYPTGSSYEQYF
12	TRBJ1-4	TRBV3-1	CASSPVEGKLFF
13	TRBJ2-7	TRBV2	CASRASGPWEQYF
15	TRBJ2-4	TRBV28	CASRDPGAGKNIQYF
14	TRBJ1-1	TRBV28	CASRGAGGNTEAFF
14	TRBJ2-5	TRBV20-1	CSARREPPRETQYF
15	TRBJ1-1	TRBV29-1	CSVEGSRVRNTEAFF
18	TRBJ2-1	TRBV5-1	CASSLDPGTRGPPGEQFF
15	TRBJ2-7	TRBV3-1	CASSQANRVSYEQYF
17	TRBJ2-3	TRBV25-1	CASSESSGRASADTQYF
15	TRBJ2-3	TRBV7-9	CASSLDRFAGDTQYF
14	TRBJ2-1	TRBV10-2	CASELGLGLNEQFF
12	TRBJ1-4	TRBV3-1	CASGSSNEKLFF
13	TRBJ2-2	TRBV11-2	CASSRDVSGELFF
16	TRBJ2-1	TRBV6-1	CASNARTGYPDNEQFF
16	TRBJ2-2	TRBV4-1	CASSQVRSGFTGELFF
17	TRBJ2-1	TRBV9	CASSVSGGRVSYNEQFF
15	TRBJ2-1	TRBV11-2	CASSWGPGVLNEQFF
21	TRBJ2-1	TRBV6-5	CASSYSEKGLAGSSSYNEQFF
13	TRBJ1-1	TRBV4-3	CASSQARGGEAFF
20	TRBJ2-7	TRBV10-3	CAISESAPGTSGRPTYEQYF
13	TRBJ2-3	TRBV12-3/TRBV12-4	CASSHNRADTQYF
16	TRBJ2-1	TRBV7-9	CASSLAGGYVNNEQFF
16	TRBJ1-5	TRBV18	CASSPVQEIPPQPQHF
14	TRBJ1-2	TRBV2	CASSDSGHPTGYTF
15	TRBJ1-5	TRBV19	CASRFRGQGSQPQHF
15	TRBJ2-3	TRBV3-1	CASSQVEGGSDTQYF
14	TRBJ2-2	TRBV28	CASLREGNTGELFF
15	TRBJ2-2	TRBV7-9	CASSLASGPTGELFF
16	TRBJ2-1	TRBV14	CASSPLGGSSYNEQFF
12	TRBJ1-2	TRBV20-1	CSANRGVGGYTF
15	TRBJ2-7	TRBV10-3	CAIGGTGDSSYEQYF
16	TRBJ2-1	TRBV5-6	CASNAGARGARNEQFF
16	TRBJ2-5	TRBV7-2	CASSSPASGTGETQYF
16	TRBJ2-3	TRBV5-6	CASSLVVGPSTDTQYF
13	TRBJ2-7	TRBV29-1	CSVSGVPSYEQYF
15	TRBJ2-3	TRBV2	CASSESGDSTDTQYF